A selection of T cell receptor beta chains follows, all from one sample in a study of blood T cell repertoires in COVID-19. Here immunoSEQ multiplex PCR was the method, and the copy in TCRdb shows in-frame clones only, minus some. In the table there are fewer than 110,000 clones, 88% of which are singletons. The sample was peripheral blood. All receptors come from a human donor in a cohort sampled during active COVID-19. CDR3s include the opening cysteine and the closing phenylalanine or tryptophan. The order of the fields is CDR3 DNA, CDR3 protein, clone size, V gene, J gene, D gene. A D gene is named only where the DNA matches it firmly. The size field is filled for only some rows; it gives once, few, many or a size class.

CDR3 DNA: TGTGCCTGGCTAGCGGGGGGGACAGATACGCAGTATTTT
CDR3 protein: CAWLAGGTDTQYF
clone size: -
V gene: TRBV30
J gene: TRBJ2-3
D gene: TRBD2

CDR3 DNA: TGTGCCAGCAGCCTCCAGGGCTACGAGCAGTACTTC
CDR3 protein: CASSLQGYEQYF
clone size: -
V gene: TRBV5-6
J gene: TRBJ2-7
D gene: -

CDR3 DNA: TGTGCCAGCAGCTTCGGGACAGGGACAGTATCGGCCCAGCATTTT
CDR3 protein: CASSFGTGTVSAQHF
clone size: -
V gene: TRBV5-6
J gene: TRBJ1-5
D gene: TRBD1

CDR3 DNA: TGCGCCAGCAGCCAAGACGGGGTCTCTGGGGCCAACGTCCTGACTTTC
CDR3 protein: CASSQDGVSGANVLTF
clone size: -
V gene: TRBV5-1
J gene: TRBJ2-6
D gene: -

CDR3 DNA: TGTGCCAGCAGCCAAGATAGTGCGTTCACAGATACGCAGTATTTT
CDR3 protein: CASSQDSAFTDTQYF
clone size: few
V gene: TRBV14
J gene: TRBJ2-3
D gene: -

CDR3 DNA: TGTGCCAGCAGTTACTCCGTGACTAGCCTGACCGGGGAGCTGTTTTTT
CDR3 protein: CASSYSVTSLTGELFF
clone size: -
V gene: TRBV6-2/TRBV6-3
J gene: TRBJ2-2
D gene: TRBD2

CDR3 DNA: TGTGCCAGCAGCGTAGCAACAGGGGGTAGGGATGAGCAGTTCTTC
CDR3 protein: CASSVATGGRDEQFF
clone size: -
V gene: TRBV9
J gene: TRBJ2-1
D gene: TRBD1

CDR3 DNA: TGTGCCAGCTCACCAAAACTACAATCCCAGAGCACAGATACGCAGTATTTT
CDR3 protein: CASSPKLQSQSTDTQYF
clone size: -
V gene: TRBV18
J gene: TRBJ2-3
D gene: -

CDR3 DNA: TGCGCCAGCAGCTCGTTGGGGAGCTCCTACGAGCAGTACTTC
CDR3 protein: CASSSLGSSYEQYF
clone size: -
V gene: TRBV5-1
J gene: TRBJ2-7
D gene: -

CDR3 DNA: TGTGCCAGCAGCCAAATACCGGGAGGCTCCTCTGAAGCTTTCTTT
CDR3 protein: CASSQIPGGSSEAFF
clone size: -
V gene: TRBV4-2
J gene: TRBJ1-1
D gene: -

CDR3 DNA: TGTGCCAGCAAAAATCCTGGTGGAGGGACTGAAGCTTTCTTT
CDR3 protein: CASKNPGGGTEAFF
clone size: -
V gene: TRBV6-5
J gene: TRBJ1-1
D gene: -

CDR3 DNA: TGTGCCTGGATGGCTAGCGGGGTCCTCGATACGCAGTATTTT
CDR3 protein: CAWMASGVLDTQYF
clone size: -
V gene: TRBV30
J gene: TRBJ2-3
D gene: TRBD2

CDR3 DNA: TGCGCCAGCAGCCTAGACATGACAGGGGGCGACACTGAAGCTTTCTTT
CDR3 protein: CASSLDMTGGDTEAFF
clone size: -
V gene: TRBV5-1
J gene: TRBJ1-1
D gene: TRBD1

CDR3 DNA: TGCGCCAGCAGCCCACGGACAGGGGGCGAATATGGCTACACCTTC
CDR3 protein: CASSPRTGGEYGYTF
clone size: -
V gene: TRBV5-1
J gene: TRBJ1-2
D gene: TRBD1

CDR3 DNA: TGTGCCAGCTCACCGACAGGGTCTGGGAACACTGAAGCTTTCTTT
CDR3 protein: CASSPTGSGNTEAFF
clone size: -
V gene: TRBV18
J gene: TRBJ1-1
D gene: TRBD1

CDR3 DNA: TGTGCCAGCAGCTTGCTTCAGGCTGAAGCTTTCTTT
CDR3 protein: CASSLLQAEAFF
clone size: few
V gene: TRBV7-9
J gene: TRBJ1-1
D gene: -

CDR3 DNA: TGTGCCAGCACAGGGTTTAGCAATCAGCCCCAGCATTTT
CDR3 protein: CASTGFSNQPQHF
clone size: once
V gene: TRBV2
J gene: TRBJ1-5
D gene: -